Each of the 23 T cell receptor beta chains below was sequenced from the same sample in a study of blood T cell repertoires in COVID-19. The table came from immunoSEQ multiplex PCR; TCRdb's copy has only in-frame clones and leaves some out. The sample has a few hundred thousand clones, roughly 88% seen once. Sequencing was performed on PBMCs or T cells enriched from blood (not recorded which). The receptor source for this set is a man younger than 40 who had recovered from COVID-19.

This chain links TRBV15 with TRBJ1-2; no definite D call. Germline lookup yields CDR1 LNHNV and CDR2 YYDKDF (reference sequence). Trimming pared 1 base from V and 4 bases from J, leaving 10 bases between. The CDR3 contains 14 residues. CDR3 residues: CATSRGYSSYGYTF. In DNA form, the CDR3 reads TGTGCCACCAGCAGAGGATACAGTTCCTATGGCTACACCTTC.

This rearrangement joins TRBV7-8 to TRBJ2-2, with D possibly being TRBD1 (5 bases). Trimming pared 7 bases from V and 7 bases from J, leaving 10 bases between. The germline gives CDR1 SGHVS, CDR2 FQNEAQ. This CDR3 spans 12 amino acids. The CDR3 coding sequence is TGTGCCAGCACCCCAAGGGGCGGGGAGCTGTTTTTT. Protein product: CASTPRGGELFF.

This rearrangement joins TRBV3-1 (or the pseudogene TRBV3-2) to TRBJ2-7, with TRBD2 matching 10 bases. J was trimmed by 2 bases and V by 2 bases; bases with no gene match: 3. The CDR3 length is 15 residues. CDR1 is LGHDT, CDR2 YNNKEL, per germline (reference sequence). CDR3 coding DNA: TGTGCCAGCAGCCAACCGGGACTAGCGACCTACGAGCAGTACTTC. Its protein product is CASSQPGLATYEQYF.

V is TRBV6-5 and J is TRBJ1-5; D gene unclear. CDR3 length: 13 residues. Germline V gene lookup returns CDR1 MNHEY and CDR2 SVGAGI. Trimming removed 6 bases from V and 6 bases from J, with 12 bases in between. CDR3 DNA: TGTGCCAGCAGGCCCGGAGGCGGTCAGCCCCAGCATTTT. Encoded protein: CASRPGGGQPQHF.

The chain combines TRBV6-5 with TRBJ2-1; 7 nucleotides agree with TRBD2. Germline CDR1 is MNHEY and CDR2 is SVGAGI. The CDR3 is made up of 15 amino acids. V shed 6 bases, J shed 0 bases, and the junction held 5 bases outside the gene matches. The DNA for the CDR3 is TGTGCCAGCAGGCGGGGACTATCCTCCTACAATGAGCAGTTCTTC. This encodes CASRRGLSSYNEQFF.

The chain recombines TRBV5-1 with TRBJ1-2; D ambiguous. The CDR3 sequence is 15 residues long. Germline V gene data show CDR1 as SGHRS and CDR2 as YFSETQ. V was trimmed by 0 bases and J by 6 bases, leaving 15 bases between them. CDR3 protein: CASSLGSAASDGYTF. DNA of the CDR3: TGCGCCAGCAGCTTGGGTTCGGCGGCGTCGGATGGCTACACCTTC.

This CDR3 is CASGLRAGRYNEQFF. DNA of the CDR3: TGTGCTAGTGGTTTGAGAGCAGGCAGATACAATGAGCAGTTCTTC. The gene calls are TRBV12-5 and TRBJ2-1; D not certain. Germline V gives CDR1 LGHNT, CDR2 FRNRAP. Trimming left V 2 bases short and J 4 bases short, with 12 bases between. The CDR3 covers 15 residues.

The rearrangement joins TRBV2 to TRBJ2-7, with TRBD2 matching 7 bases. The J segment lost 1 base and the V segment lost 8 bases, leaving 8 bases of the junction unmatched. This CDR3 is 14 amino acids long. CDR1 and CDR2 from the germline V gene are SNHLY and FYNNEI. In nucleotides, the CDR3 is TGTGCCAGCTCAGCGGGGCTCCGTTCCTACGAGCAGTACTTC. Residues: CASSAGLRSYEQYF.

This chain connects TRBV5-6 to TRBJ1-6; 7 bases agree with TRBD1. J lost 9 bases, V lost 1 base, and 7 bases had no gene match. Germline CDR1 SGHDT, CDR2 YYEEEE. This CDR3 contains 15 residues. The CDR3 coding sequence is TGTGCCAGCAGCTTGTCTCAGGCAGGGGGTTCACCCCTCCACTTT. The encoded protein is CASSLSQAGGSPLHF.

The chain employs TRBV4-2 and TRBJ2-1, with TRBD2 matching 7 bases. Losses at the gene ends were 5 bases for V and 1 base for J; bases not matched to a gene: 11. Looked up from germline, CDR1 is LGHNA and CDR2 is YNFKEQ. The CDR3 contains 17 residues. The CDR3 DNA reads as TGTGCCAGCAGCTCCCGTCCTCTAGCGGAGTCCTACAATGAGCAGTTCTTC. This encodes CASSSRPLAESYNEQFF.

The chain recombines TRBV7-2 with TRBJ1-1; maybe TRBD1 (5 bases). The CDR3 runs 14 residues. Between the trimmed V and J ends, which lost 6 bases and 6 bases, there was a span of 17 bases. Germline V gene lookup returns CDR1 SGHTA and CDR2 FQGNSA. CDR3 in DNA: TGTGCCAGCAGAAAGACAGAAAACGGCGCTGAAGCTTTCTTT. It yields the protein CASRKTENGAEAFF. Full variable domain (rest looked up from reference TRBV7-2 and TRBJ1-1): GAGVSQSPSNKVTEKGKDVELRCDPISGHTALYWYRQSLGQGLEFLIYFQGNSAPDKSGLPSDRFSAERTGGSVSTLTIQRTQQEDSAVYLCASRKTENGAEAFFGQGTRLTVV.

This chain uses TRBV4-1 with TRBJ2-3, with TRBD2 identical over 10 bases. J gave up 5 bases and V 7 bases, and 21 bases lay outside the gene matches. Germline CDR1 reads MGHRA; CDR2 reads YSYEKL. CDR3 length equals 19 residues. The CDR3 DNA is TGCGCCAGCACCCGAGCCAAGATACAAGGAAGCGGGGGGGGAGATACGCAGTATTTT. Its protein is CASTRAKIQGSGGGDTQYF.

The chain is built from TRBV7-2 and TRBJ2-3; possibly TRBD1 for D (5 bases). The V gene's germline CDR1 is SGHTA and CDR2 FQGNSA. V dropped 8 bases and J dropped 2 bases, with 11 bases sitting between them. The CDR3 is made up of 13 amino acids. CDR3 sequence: CASGAEPTDTQYF. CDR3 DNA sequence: TGTGCCAGCGGGGCGGAACCCACAGATACGCAGTATTTT.

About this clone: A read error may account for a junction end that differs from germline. The CDR3 sequence: CASSPSRDLSITPVF. In DNA form, the CDR3 reads TGTGCCAGCAGCCCAAGCCGGGACTTATCTATTACCCCCGTCTTC. The chain has TRBV7-6 and TRBJ2-1; the D gene is possibly TRBD2 (6 bases). CDR1 and CDR2 from the germline V gene are SGHVS and FNYEAQ. This CDR3 spans 15 amino acids.

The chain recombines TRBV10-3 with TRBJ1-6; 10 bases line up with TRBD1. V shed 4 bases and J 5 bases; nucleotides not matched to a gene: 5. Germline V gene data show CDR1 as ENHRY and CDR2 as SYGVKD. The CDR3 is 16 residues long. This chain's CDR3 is CAISAVGQGDNSPLHF. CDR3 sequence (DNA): TGTGCCATCAGTGCAGTTGGACAGGGGGATAATTCACCCCTCCACTTT.

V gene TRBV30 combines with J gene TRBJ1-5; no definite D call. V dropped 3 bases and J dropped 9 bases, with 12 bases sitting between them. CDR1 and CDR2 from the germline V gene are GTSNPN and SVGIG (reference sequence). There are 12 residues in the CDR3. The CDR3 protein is CAWSARRGPQHF. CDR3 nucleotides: TGTGCCTGGAGCGCTCGCCGGGGGCCCCAGCATTTT.

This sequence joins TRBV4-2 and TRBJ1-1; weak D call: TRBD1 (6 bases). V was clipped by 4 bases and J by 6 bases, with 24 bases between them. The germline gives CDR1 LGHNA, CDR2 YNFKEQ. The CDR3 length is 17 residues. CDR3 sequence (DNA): TGTGCCAGCAGCCTTCTCACTCAGGGGCAGGGGATATCTGAAGCTTTCTTT. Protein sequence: CASSLLTQGQGISEAFF.

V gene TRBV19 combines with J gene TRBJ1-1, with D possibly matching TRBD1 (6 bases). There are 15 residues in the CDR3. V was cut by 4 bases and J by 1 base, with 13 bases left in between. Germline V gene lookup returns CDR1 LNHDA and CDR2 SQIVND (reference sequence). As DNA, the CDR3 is TGTGCCAGTAGTACAAGCTTGACAGGGAACACTGAAGCTTTCTTT. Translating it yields CASSTSLTGNTEAFF.

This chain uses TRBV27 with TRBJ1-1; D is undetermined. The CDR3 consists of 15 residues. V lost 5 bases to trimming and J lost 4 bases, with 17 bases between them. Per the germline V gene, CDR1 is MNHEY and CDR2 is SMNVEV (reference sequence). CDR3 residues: CASSPPRARVTEAFF. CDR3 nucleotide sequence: TGTGCCAGCAGTCCACCGAGGGCCCGAGTCACTGAAGCTTTCTTT.

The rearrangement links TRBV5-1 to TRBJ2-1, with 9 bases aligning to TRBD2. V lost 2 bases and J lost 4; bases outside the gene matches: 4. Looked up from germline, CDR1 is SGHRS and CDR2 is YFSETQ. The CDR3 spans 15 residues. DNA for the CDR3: TGCGCCAGCAGCTTCGGTAGCGGGGGATACAATGAGCAGTTCTTC. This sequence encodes CASSFGSGGYNEQFF. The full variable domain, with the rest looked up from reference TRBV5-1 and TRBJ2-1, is KAGVTQTPRYLIKTRGQQVTLSCSPISGHRSVSWYQQTPGQGLQFLFEYFSETQRNKGNFPGRFSGRQFSNSRSEMNVSTLELGDSALYLCASSFGSGGYNEQFFGPGTRLTVL.

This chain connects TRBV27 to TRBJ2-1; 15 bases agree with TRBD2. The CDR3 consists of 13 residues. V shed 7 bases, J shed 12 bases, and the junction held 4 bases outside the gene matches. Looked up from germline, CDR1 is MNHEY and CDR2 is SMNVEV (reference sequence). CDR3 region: CASIGLAGGPQFF. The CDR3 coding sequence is TGTGCCAGCATAGGACTAGCGGGGGGGCCGCAGTTCTTC.

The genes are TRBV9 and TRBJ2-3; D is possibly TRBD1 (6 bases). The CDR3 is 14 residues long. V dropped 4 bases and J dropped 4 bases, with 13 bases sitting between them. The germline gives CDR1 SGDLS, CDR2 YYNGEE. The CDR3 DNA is TGTGCCAGCAGCATACAGGGTGAAGCAGATACGCAGTATTTT. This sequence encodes CASSIQGEADTQYF.

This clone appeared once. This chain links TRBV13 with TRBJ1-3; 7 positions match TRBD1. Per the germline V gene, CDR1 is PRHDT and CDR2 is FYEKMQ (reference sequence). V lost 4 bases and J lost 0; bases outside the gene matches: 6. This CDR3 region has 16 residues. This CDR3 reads CASSSGTASSGNTIYF. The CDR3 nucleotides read TGTGCCAGCAGCTCCGGGACAGCCTCCTCTGGAAACACCATATATTTT. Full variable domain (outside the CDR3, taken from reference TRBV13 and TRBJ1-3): AAGVIQSPRHLIKEKRETATLKCYPIPRHDTVYWYQQGPGQDPQFLISFYEKMQSDKGSIPDRFSAQQFSDYHSELNMSSLELGDSALYFCASSSGTASSGNTIYFGEGSWLTVV.